A selection of T cell receptor beta chains follows, all from one sample in a study of T-cell memory formation after mild COVID-19. MiXCR was run by TCRdb on the 5' RACE reads, yielding one entry per CDR3 protein. This table holds about 110,000 distinct CDR3 sequences, approximately 17% found once. Sequencing was performed on PBMCs or a T cell subset sorted from them (not recorded which). The receptor source for this set is an adult woman who had mild COVID-19 (a few samples of this study predate the infection). Cell type and time point are not known. Both conserved end residues are part of each CDR3. A D gene is named only where the DNA matches it firmly. The listing skips clone size in some rows; elsewhere it reads once, few, many or a size class.

j_call	clone_size	d_call	v_call	cdr3_nt	cdr3_aa
TRBJ2-3	many	TRBD1	TRBV4-3	TGCGCCAGCAGCCAGCGGCAGGGGGTAGATACGCAGTATTTT	CASSQRQGVDTQYF
TRBJ2-1	-	-	TRBV6-2/TRBV6-3	TGTGCCAGCAGTTATGGGGTGGGCCCCCGAGACAATGAGCAGTTCTTC	CASSYGVGPRDNEQFF
TRBJ1-2	once	TRBD1	TRBV29-1	TGCAGCGTTGAAGTGAGGGGGCACTATGGCTACACCTTC	CSVEVRGHYGYTF
TRBJ2-1	few	TRBD1	TRBV15	TGTGCCACCAGCAGAGAGATGGGACAGAGCTCCTACAATGAGCAGTTCTTC	CATSREMGQSSYNEQFF
TRBJ1-5	-	TRBD1	TRBV2	TGTGCCAGCAGTGGACAGGGGGCCGCTCAGCCCCAGCATTTT	CASSGQGAAQPQHF
TRBJ2-7	-	-	TRBV5-1	TGCGCCAGCAGGTGGGACGCATACGAGCAGTACTTC	CASRWDAYEQYF
TRBJ2-3	many	-	TRBV29-1	TGCAGCGTTGAGGGGGGCCGCACAGATACGCAGTATTTT	CSVEGGRTDTQYF
TRBJ1-2	few	TRBD1	TRBV9	TGTGCCAGCAGCGTAGGGGACAGGGATGGCTACACCTTC	CASSVGDRDGYTF
TRBJ2-7	few	-	TRBV5-8	TGTGCCAGCAGCCAGCAGTACTTC	CASSQQYF
TRBJ1-2	few	-	TRBV6-5	TGTGCCAGCAGTGAGCAGGATAACTATGGCTACACCTTC	CASSEQDNYGYTF
TRBJ1-1	few	-	TRBV6-5	TGTGCCAGCAGTTACTCGACGAAAGGGTACACTGAAGCTTTCTTT	CASSYSTKGYTEAFF
TRBJ1-1	once	-	TRBV19	TGTGCCAGTAGTATAACCAGGAACACTGAAGCTTTCTTT	CASSITRNTEAFF
TRBJ2-7	-	TRBD1	TRBV6-5	TGTGCCAGCAGTTTCGGACAGGGGGCATCCTACGAGCAGTACTTC	CASSFGQGASYEQYF
TRBJ1-1	few	-	TRBV6-2/TRBV6-3	TGTGCCAGCAGTTACACTCGGGTACGGGGGAACACTGAAGCTTTCTTT	CASSYTRVRGNTEAFF
TRBJ2-7	many	-	TRBV27	TGTGCCAGCAGTTTCGGCGGATATCCTTCCTACGAGCAGTACTTC	CASSFGGYPSYEQYF
TRBJ2-7	many	-	TRBV3-1	TGTGCCAGCAGCCGGACCCGATACGAGCAGTACTTC	CASSRTRYEQYF
TRBJ2-1	-	-	TRBV28	TGTGCCAGCAGTTTATTAGGAGGGACAGCGAGCTCCTACAATGAGCAGTTCTTC	CASSLLGGTASSYNEQFF
TRBJ2-7	few	-	TRBV10-3	TGTGCCATCAGTGAAATAACAGGGCAAATTGCCTACGAGCAGTACTTC	CAISEITGQIAYEQYF
TRBJ2-3	-	-	TRBV29-1	TGCAGCGTTCCCCCAGGGGCGCGTCCCGACGGAGATACGCAGTATTTT	CSVPPGARPDGDTQYF
TRBJ2-7	once	-	TRBV15	TGTGCCACCAGCAGAGGGGGGGCCGAGCAGTACTTC	CATSRGGAEQYF
TRBJ2-1	-	-	TRBV9	TGTGCCAGCAGCGTAGTGGAGACTGAGCAGTTCTTC	CASSVVETEQFF
TRBJ2-7	-	TRBD2	TRBV29-1	TGCAGCGTTGAGCTAGCGGGAGTCGTTGAGCAGTACTTC	CSVELAGVVEQYF
TRBJ2-1	few	TRBD2	TRBV4-3	TGCGCCAGCAGCCAGGATACTAGCGGATCCTACAATGAGCAGTTCTTC	CASSQDTSGSYNEQFF
TRBJ2-5	-	-	TRBV7-9	TGTGCCAGCAGCCCTCGGCTAGAGGACAGAAGAAAAGAGACCCAGTACTTC	CASSPRLEDRRKETQYF
TRBJ2-1	-	TRBD2	TRBV7-2	TGTGCCAGCAGCTCCTCGGGGGGTGAGCAGTTCTTC	CASSSSGGEQFF
TRBJ2-7	few	-	TRBV20-1	TGCAGTGCTAGAGATACCGGGGTGTCCTACGAGCAGTACTTC	CSARDTGVSYEQYF
TRBJ1-1	few	-	TRBV12-3/TRBV12-4	TGTGCCAGCAGTTTAGCGCGTATAGGCTGGGCCGACGCTTTCTTT	CASSLARIGWADAFF
TRBJ2-1	-	TRBD1	TRBV18	TGTGCCAGCTCACCGGACAGGGATGCCCTTAGGGCAACGCACAATGAGCAGTTCTTC	CASSPDRDALRATHNEQFF
TRBJ2-7	-	TRBD2	TRBV2	TGTGCCAGCAGTAAGATTAGCGGGACGTCTTACGAGCAGTACTTC	CASSKISGTSYEQYF
TRBJ1-4	-	-	TRBV4-1	TGCGCCAGCAGCCAAGTTCAAGGGAATGAAAAACTGTTTTTT	CASSQVQGNEKLFF
TRBJ2-3	-	TRBD2	TRBV3-1	TGTGCCAGCAGCCAAGAGGTCGGACTAGCGGGAGTTTCCCACACAGATACGCAGTATTTT	CASSQEVGLAGVSHTDTQYF
TRBJ2-3	-	-	TRBV11-3	TGTGCCAGCAGCTTTGTGGAAACAGATACGCAGTATTTT	CASSFVETDTQYF
TRBJ1-4	-	TRBD1	TRBV11-2	TGTGCCAGCAGCTCCGCTGGGACAGGACGTGAAAAACTGTTTTTT	CASSSAGTGREKLFF
TRBJ2-1	-	TRBD2	TRBV20-1	TGCAGTGCGCTGGGACTAGCGGTCTACAATGAGCAGTTCTTC	CSALGLAVYNEQFF
TRBJ2-7	-	TRBD2	TRBV7-9	TGTGCCAGCAGCTGGAAAGCGGGAAGTTCTTACGAGCAGTACTTC	CASSWKAGSSYEQYF
TRBJ2-7	few	-	TRBV5-4	TGTGCCAGCAGCTCGGAGGGACAAGGGATCTCCTACGAGCAGTACTTC	CASSSEGQGISYEQYF
TRBJ2-3	-	-	TRBV6-5	TGTGCCAGCAGCCCGCGCTGGCCGGGCACAGATACGCAGTATTTT	CASSPRWPGTDTQYF
TRBJ2-7	-	-	TRBV7-6	TGTGCCAGCAGCCTATGGGAGGCCGAGCAGTACTTC	CASSLWEAEQYF
TRBJ1-2	-	-	TRBV12-5	TGTGCTAGTGGTTCCCCGATGTATGGCTACACCTTC	CASGSPMYGYTF
TRBJ1-6	few	-	TRBV18	TGTGCCAGCTCACCACCGACAGGAAATTCACCCCTCCACTTT	CASSPPTGNSPLHF
TRBJ2-1	-	-	TRBV20-1	TGCAGTGCTAGACCCTCTCGCGGCCCGGGGAATGAGCAGTTCTTC	CSARPSRGPGNEQFF
TRBJ2-1	-	TRBD2	TRBV12-3/TRBV12-4	TGTGCCAGCACCCGACTAGCGGGGGGGGATGAGCAGTTCTTC	CASTRLAGGDEQFF
TRBJ2-2	-	-	TRBV29-1	TGCAGCGCGGAAAAGGGCACCGGGGAGCTGTTTTTT	CSAEKGTGELFF
TRBJ2-1	few	TRBD1	TRBV29-1	TGCAGCGCCGAACCGACAGGGTACAATGAGCAGTTCTTC	CSAEPTGYNEQFF
TRBJ1-1	-	-	TRBV12-3/TRBV12-4	TGTGCCAGCAGTCCACCGGACAACATGAACACTGAAGCTTTCTTT	CASSPPDNMNTEAFF
TRBJ2-7	-	-	TRBV6-5	TGTGCCAGCAGTTCCTGGCAGGGCTCCTACGAGCAGTACTTC	CASSSWQGSYEQYF
TRBJ2-1	-	-	TRBV7-6	TGTGCCAGCAGCCCGACCGGGAGCAAAAGCTCCTACAATGAGCAGTTCTTC	CASSPTGSKSSYNEQFF
TRBJ2-7	few	TRBD1	TRBV6-4	TGTGCCAGCAGTGACGGGGGAGCCGACAGGGGCTCCTACGAGCAGTACTTC	CASSDGGADRGSYEQYF
TRBJ1-1	-	TRBD1	TRBV2	TGTGCCAGCTGGACCCCGGGACAGATCACCCATGAAGCTTTCTTT	CASWTPGQITHEAFF
TRBJ1-1	few	-	TRBV6-5	TGTGCCAGCAGGGTAACAGGGACGCTGAACACTGAAGCTTTCTTT	CASRVTGTLNTEAFF
TRBJ2-7	few	-	TRBV20-1	TGCAGTGCTAGAGACAAGGGAGTCGCTCGCTACGAGCAGTACTTC	CSARDKGVARYEQYF
TRBJ2-7	many	-	TRBV29-1	TGCAGCGTATGCAGATCCCTCTCCTACGAGCAGTACTTC	CSVCRSLSYEQYF
TRBJ2-5	few	-	TRBV24-1	TGTGCCACCAGTGACTGGGTTCAACAAGAGACCCAGTACTTC	CATSDWVQQETQYF
TRBJ1-3	-	-	TRBV24-1	TGTGCCACCAGTGATTCGGGACCGCGTGACACCATATATTTT	CATSDSGPRDTIYF
TRBJ2-7	-	-	TRBV4-1	TGCGCCAGCAGCCAAGTCCGAGCGGACAGCTCCTACGAGCAGTACTTC	CASSQVRADSSYEQYF